Included here is one T cell receptor (beta chain) sequence, with context. The antigen is unknown. This specimen belongs to a study of cytomegalovirus exposure and HLA in healthy donors. Study at large: Out of roughly 170 million T cells, an earlier analysis found 117 million unique TCR beta sequences in total.

PCR primers comprised 60 Vbeta and 13 Jbeta primers. The repertoire was sequenced with immunoSEQ multiplex PCR; TCRdb's copy has only in-frame clones and lacks some. The sample records about 140,000 clones, roughly 80% being singletons. The germline V gene has CDR1 SGHAT and CDR2 FQNNGV. CDR3 size: 14 residues. With V trimmed by 2 bases and J by 11 bases, 11 bases remained unmatched. General study points: Donor immune exposure was known only as CMV serostatus. Rarity characterized most TCR sequences, yet some public TCRs appeared in many donors. Analyses of presence/absence relied on an assumption of roughly uniform sequencing depth across donors.

The sequenced sample consisted of PBMCs. The chain joins TRBV11-2 to TRBJ1-1; 7 bases are shared with TRBD1. This TCR came from a man aged 25-45 years in good health and CMV-seronegative. Here the CDR3 reads CASSLSGQSPGAFF. The CDR3 coding sequence is TGTGCCAGCAGCTTATCGGGACAGTCCCCCGGGGCTTTCTTT. Complete variable domain (other parts from reference TRBV11-2 and TRBJ1-1): EAGVAQSPRYKIIEKRQSVAFWCNPISGHATLYWYQQILGQGPKLLIQFQNNGVVDDSQLPKDRFSAERLKGVDSTLKIQPAKLEDSAVYLCASSLSGQSPGAFFGQGTRLTVV.